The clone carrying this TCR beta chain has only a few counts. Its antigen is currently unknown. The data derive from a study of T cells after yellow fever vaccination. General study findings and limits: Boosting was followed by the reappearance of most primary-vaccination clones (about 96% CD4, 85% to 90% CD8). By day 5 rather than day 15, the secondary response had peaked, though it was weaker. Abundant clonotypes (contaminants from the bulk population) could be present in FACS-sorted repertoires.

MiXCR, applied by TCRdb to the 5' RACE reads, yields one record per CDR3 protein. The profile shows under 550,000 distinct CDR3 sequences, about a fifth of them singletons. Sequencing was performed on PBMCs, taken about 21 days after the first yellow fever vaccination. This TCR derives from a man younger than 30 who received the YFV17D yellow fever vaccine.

The CDR3 reads CASSQEVQVLSRDTQYF. Here the CDR3 DNA reads TGCGCCAGCAGCCAAGAAGTGCAGGTTCTCTCTCGGGATACGCAGTATTTT. The V gene is TRBV4-3, the J gene TRBJ2-3; D unclear. Trimming took 0 bases from V and 6 from J, leaving 19 bases between them. There are 17 residues in the CDR3. Germline V gives CDR1 LGHNA, CDR2 YSLEER.